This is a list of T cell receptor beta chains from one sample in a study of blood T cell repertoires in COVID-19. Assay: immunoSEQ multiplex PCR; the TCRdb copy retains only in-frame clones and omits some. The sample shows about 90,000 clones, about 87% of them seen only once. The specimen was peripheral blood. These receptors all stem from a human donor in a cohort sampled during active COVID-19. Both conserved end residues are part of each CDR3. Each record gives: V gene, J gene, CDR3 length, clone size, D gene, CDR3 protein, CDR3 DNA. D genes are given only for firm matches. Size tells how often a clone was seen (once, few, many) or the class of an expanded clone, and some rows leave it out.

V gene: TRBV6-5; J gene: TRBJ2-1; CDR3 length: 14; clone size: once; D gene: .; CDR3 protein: CASHTLSRRNEQFF; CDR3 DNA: TGTGCCAGCCATACCCTTAGCCGAAGGAATGAGCAGTTCTTC
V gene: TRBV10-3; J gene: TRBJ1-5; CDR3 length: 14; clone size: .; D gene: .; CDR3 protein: CATKIGSSNQPQHF; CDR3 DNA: TGTGCCACAAAAATCGGGTCCAGCAATCAGCCCCAGCATTTT
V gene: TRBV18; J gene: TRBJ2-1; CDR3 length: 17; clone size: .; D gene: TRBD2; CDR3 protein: CASSPAEGDYQYNEQFF; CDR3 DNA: TGTGCCAGCTCACCAGCCGAAGGGGACTATCAATACAATGAGCAGTTCTTC
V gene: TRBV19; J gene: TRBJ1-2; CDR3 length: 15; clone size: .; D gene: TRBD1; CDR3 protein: CASSIPDRGYNGYTF; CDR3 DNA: TGTGCCAGTAGTATCCCGGACAGGGGATATAATGGCTACACCTTC
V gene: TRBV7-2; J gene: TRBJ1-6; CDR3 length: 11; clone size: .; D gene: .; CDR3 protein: CASSLSGPLHF; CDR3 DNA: TGTGCCAGCAGCCTCAGTGGACCCCTCCACTTT
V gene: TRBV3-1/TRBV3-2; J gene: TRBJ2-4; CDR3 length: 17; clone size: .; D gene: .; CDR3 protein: CASSQDATVLAKNIQYF; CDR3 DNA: TGTGCCAGCAGCCAAGACGCGACAGTCCTAGCCAAAAACATTCAGTACTTC
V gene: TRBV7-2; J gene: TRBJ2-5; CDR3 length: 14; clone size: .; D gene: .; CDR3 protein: CASSLASVQETQYF; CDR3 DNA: TGTGCCAGCAGCTTAGCTAGCGTACAAGAGACCCAGTACTTC
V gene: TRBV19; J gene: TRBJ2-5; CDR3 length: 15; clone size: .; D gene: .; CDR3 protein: CASSLLPDSQETQYF; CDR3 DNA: TGTGCCAGTAGCCTACTTCCGGACAGCCAAGAGACCCAGTACTTC
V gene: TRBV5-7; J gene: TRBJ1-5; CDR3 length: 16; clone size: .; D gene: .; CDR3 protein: CASSLGIRGIHQPQHF; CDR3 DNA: TGTGCCAGCAGCTTGGGGATAAGGGGGATTCATCAGCCCCAGCATTTT
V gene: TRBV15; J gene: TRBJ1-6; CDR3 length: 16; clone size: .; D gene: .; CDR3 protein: CATSDSSSSYNSPLHF; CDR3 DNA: TGTGCCACCAGCGACAGTTCGAGCTCCTATAATTCACCCCTCCACTTT
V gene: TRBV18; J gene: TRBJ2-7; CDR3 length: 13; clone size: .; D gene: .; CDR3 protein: CASSADRSYEQYF; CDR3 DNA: TGTGCCAGCTCAGCAGACAGGTCCTACGAGCAGTACTTC
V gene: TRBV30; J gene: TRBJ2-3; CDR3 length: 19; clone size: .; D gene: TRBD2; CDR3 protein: CAWNPLEGTSGGAVDTQYF; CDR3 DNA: TGTGCCTGGAACCCCCTGGAGGGGACTAGCGGGGGGGCCGTAGATACGCAGTATTTT
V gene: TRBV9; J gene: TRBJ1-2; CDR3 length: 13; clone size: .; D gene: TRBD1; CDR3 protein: CASQPTGEYGYTF; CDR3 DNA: TGTGCCAGCCAACCGACAGGGGAATATGGCTACACCTTC
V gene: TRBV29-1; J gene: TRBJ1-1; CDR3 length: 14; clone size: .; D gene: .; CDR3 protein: CSVDFGQLNTEAFF; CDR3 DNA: TGCAGCGTTGATTTCGGACAGTTGAACACTGAAGCTTTCTTT
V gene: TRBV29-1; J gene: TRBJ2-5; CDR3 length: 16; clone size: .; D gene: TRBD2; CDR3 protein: CAGNGRSGGSWETQYF; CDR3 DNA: TGCGCCGGCAATGGGCGGAGCGGGGGGAGTTGGGAGACCCAGTACTTC
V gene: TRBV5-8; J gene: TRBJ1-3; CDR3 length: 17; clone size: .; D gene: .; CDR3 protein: CASSFFGSTLVGNTIYF; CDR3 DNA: TGTGCCAGCAGCTTCTTCGGGTCTACTCTTGTGGGAAACACCATATATTTT
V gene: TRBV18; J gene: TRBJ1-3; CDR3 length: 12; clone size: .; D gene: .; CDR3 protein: CASSLTRNTIYF; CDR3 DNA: TGTGCCAGCTCACTCACTAGAAACACCATATATTTT
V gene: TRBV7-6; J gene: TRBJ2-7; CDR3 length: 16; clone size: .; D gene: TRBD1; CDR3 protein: CASSPGARTGSYEQYF; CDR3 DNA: TGTGCCAGCAGCCCCGGTGCTCGGACAGGCTCCTACGAGCAGTACTTC
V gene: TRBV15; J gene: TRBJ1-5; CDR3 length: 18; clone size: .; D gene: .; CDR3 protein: CATSRGWDTGYSNQPQHF; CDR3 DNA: TGTGCCACCAGCAGAGGTTGGGATACAGGTTATAGCAATCAGCCCCAGCATTTT
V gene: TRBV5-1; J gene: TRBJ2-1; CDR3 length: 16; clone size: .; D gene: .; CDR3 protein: CASSLGRDSPYNEQFF; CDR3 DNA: TGCGCCAGCAGCCTGGGGCGGGACAGCCCCTACAATGAGCAGTTCTTC
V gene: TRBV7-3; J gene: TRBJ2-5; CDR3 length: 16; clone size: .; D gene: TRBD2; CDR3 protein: CASSRGTSAYQETQYF; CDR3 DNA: TGTGCCAGCAGCAGAGGGACTAGCGCGTACCAAGAGACCCAGTACTTC
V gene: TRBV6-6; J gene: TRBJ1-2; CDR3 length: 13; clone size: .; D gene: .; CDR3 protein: CASSSGGRAGYTF; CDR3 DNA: TGTGCCAGCAGTTCCGGGGGACGGGCTGGCTACACCTTC
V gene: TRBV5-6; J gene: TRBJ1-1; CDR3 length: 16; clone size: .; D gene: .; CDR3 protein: CASSLIGQGGSTEAFF; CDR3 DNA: TGTGCCAGCAGCTTGATCGGCCAGGGAGGTAGCACTGAAGCTTTCTTT
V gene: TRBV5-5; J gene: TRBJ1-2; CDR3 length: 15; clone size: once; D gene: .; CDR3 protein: CASSPGGAGRYGYTF; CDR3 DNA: TGTGCCAGCAGTCCTGGAGGGGCGGGTCGCTATGGCTACACCTTC
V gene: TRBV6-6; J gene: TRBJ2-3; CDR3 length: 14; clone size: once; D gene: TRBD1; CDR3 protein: CASNPTGAKDTQYF; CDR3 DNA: TGTGCCAGCAACCCGACAGGGGCGAAAGATACGCAGTATTTT
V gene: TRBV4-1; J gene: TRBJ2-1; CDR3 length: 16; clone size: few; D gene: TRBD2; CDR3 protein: CASSQVLAMRENEQFF; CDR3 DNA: TGCGCCAGCAGCCAGGTACTAGCGATGCGGGAAAATGAGCAGTTCTTC
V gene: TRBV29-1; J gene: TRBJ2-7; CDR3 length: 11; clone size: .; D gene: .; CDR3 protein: CSVGGNYEQYF; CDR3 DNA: TGCAGCGTGGGGGGTAACTACGAGCAGTACTTC
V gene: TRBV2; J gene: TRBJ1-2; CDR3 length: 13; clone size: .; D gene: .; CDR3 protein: CASSALSLYGYTF; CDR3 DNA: TGTGCCAGCAGCGCCCTGAGCCTCTATGGCTACACCTTC
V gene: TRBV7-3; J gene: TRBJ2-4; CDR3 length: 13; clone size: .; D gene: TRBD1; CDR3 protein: CASSLGQGNIQYF; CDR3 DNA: TGTGCCAGCAGCTTGGGACAGGGAAACATTCAGTACTTC
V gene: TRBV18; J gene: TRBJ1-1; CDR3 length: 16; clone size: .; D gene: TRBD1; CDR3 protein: CASSPGQGGGNTEAFF; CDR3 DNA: TGTGCCAGCTCACCAGGCCAGGGGGGAGGTAACACTGAAGCTTTCTTT
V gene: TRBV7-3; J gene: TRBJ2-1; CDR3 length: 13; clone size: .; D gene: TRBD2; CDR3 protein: CASSPGLADEQFF; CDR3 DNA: TGTGCCAGCAGCCCCGGACTAGCGGATGAGCAGTTCTTC
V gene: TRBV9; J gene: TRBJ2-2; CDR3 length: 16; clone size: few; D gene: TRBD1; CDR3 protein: CASSLGQGRSTGELFF; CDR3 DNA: TGTGCCAGCAGCCTGGGACAGGGTAGGAGCACCGGGGAGCTGTTTTTT
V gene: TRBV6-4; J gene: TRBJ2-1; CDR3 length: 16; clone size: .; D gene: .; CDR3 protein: CASSFSPTGSYNEQFF; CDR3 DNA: TGTGCCAGCAGTTTTAGTCCAACGGGCTCCTACAATGAGCAGTTCTTC
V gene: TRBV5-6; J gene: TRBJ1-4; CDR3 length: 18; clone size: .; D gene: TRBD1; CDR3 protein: CASSLIRDRGLDLEKLFF; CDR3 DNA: TGTGCCAGCAGCTTGATAAGGGACAGGGGCCTGGATTTGGAAAAACTGTTTTTT
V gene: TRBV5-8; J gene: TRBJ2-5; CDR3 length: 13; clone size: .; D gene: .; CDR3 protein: CASSGGQQETQYF; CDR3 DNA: TGTGCCAGCAGCGGCGGACAGCAAGAGACCCAGTACTTC
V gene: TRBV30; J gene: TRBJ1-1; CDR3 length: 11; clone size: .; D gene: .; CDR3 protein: CAWSRSGEAFF; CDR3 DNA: TGTGCCTGGAGCCGGTCGGGGGAAGCTTTCTTT
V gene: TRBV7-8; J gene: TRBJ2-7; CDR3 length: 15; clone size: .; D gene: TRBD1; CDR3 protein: CASSPPGGNSYEQYF; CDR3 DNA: TGTGCCAGCAGCCCCCCAGGGGGCAACTCCTACGAGCAGTACTTC
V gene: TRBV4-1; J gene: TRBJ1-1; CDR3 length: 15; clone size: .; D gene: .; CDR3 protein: CASSQDRGGVTEAFF; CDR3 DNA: TGCGCCAGCAGCCAAGATCGGGGAGGGGTCACTGAAGCTTTCTTT
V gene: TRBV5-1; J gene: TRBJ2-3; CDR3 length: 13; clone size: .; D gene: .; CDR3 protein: CASYREFTDTQYF; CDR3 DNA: TGCGCCAGCTACAGGGAGTTCACAGATACGCAGTATTTT